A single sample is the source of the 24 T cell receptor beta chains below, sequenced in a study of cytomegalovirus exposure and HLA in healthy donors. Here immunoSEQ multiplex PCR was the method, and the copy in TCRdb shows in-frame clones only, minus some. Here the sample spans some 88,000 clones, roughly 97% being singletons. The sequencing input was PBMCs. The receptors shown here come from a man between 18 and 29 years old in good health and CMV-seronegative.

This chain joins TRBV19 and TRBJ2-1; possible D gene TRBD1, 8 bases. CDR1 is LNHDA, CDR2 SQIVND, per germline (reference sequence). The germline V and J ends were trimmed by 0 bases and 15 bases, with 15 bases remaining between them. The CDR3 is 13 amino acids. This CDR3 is CASSIDHRGGLFF. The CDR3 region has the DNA TGTGCCAGTAGTATAGATCACAGGGGGGGGCTGTTCTTC.

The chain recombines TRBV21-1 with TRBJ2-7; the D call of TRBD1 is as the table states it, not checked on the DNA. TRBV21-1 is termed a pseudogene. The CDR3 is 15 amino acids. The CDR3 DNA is TGTGCCAGCAGTTCTTTCCGACAGCCCCAAGCCGAGCAGTACGTC. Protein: CASSSFRQPQAEQYV.

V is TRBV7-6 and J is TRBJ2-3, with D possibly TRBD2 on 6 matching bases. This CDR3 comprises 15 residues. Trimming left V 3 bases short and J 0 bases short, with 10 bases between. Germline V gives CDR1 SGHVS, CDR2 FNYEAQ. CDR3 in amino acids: CASSFPGASTDTQYF. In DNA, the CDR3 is TGTGCCAGCAGCTTTCCGGGAGCTAGCACAGATACGCAGTATTTT.

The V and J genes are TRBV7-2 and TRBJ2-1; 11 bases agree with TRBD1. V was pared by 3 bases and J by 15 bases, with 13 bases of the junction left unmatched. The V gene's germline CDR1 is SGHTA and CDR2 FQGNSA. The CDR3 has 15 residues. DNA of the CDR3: TGTGCCAGCAGCTTGAGGGACAGGGGGAACCGGAGTCGGTTCTTC. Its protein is CASSLRDRGNRSRFF.

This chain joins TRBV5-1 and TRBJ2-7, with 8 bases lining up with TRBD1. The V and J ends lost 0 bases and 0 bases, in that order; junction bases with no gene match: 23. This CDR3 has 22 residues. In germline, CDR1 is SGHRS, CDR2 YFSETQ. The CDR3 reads CASSLAPFEALGQGRLSYEQYF. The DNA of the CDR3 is TGCGCCAGCAGCTTGGCCCCGTTTGAAGCACTAGGACAGGGCCGTCTCTCCTACGAGCAGTACTTC. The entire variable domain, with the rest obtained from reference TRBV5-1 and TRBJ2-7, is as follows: KAGVTQTPRYLIKTRGQQVTLSCSPISGHRSVSWYQQTPGQGLQFLFEYFSETQRNKGNFPGRFSGRQFSNSRSEMNVSTLELGDSALYLCASSLAPFEALGQGRLSYEQYFGPGTRLTVT.

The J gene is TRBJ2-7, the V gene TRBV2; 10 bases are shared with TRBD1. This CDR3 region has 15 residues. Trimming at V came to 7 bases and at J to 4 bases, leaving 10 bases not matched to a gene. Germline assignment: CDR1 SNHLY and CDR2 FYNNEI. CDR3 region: CASTEQPGQGYEQYF. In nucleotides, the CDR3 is TGTGCCAGCACCGAACAACCGGGACAGGGGTACGAGCAGTACTTC.

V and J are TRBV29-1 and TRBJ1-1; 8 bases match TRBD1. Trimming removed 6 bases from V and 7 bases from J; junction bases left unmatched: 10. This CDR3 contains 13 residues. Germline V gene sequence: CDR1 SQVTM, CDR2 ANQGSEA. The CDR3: CSVAQGAFDEAFF. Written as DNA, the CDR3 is TGCAGCGTCGCGCAGGGGGCATTCGATGAAGCTTTCTTT.

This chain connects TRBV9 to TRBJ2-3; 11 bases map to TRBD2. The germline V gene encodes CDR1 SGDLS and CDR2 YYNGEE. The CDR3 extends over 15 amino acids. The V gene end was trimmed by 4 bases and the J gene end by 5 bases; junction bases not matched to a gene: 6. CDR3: CASSIRTSGLDTQYF. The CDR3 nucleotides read TGTGCCAGCAGCATTCGGACTAGCGGGCTAGATACGCAGTATTTT.

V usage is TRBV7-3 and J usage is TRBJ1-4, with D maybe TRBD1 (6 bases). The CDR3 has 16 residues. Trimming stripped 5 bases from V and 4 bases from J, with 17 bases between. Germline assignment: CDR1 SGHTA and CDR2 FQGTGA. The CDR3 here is CASSEGGAEGNEKLFF. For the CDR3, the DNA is TGTGCCAGCAGCGAAGGGGGGGCAGAGGGTAATGAAAAACTGTTTTTT. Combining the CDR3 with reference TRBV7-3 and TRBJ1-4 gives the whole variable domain GAGVSQTPSNKVTEKGKYVELRCDPISGHTALYWYRQSLGQGPEFLIYFQGTGAADDSGLPNDRFFAVRPEGSVSTLKIQRTERGDSAVYLCASSEGGAEGNEKLFFGSGTQLSVL.

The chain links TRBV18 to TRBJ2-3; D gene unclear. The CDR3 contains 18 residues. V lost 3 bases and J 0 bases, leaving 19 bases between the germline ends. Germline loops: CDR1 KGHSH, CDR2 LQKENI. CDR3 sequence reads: CASSPVPSQVLSTDTQYF. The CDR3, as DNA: TGTGCCAGCTCACCGGTCCCCTCTCAAGTCCTAAGCACAGATACGCAGTATTTT. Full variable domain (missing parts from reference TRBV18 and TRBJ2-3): NAGVMQNPRHLVRRRGQEARLRCSPMKGHSHVYWYRQLPEEGLKFMVYLQKENIIDESGMPKERFSAEFPKEGPSILRIQQVVRGDSAAYFCASSPVPSQVLSTDTQYFGPGTRLTVL.

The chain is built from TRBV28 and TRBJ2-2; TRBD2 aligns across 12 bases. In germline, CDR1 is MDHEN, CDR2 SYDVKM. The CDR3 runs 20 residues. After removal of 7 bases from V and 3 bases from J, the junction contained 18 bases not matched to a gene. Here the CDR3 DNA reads TGTGCCAGCACTGGTTCGGAGGAGCTAGCGGGAGGGCGGTACACCGGGGAGCTGTTTTTT. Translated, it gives CASTGSEELAGGRYTGELFF.

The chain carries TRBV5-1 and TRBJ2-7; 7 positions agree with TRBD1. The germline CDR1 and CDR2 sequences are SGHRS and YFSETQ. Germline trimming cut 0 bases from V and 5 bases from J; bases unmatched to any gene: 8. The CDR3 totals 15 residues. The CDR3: CASSLGPGGQDEQYF. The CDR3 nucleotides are TGCGCCAGCAGCTTGGGGCCGGGTGGACAGGACGAGCAGTACTTC.

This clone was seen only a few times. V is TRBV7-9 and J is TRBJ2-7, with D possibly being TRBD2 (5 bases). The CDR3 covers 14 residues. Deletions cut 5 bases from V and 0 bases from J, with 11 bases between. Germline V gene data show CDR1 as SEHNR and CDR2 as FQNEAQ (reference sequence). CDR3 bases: TGTGCCAGCAGCGGCCCCGGGAACTCCTACGAGCAGTACTTC. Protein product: CASSGPGNSYEQYF. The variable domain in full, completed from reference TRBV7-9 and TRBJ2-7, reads DTGVSQNPRHKITKRGQNVTFRCDPISEHNRLYWYRQTLGQGPEFLTYFQNEAQLEKSRLLSDRFSAERPKGSFSTLEIQRTEQGDSAMYLCASSGPGNSYEQYFGPGTRLTVT.

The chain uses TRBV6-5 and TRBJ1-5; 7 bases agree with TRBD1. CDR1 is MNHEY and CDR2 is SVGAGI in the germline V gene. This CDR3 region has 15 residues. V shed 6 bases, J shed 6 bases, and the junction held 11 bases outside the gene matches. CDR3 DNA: TGTGCCAGCAGCCGTACAGGGGCCGGCATTCAGCCCCAGCATTTT. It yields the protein CASSRTGAGIQPQHF.

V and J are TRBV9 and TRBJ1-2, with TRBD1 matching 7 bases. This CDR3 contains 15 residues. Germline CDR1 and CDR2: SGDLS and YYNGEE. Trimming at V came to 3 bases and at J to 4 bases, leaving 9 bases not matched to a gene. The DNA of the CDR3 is TGTGCCAGCAGCGCCAAAACGACAGGGAGCTATGGCTACACCTTC. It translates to CASSAKTTGSYGYTF.

In nucleotides, the CDR3 is TGTGCCAGCAGCCACAGTTTCGGTGGGCTAGCGGAGGGGAATGAGCAGTTCTTC. Translating it yields CASSHSFGGLAEGNEQFF. This sequence joins TRBV11-2 and TRBJ2-1; 7 bases fit TRBD2. V was pared by 5 bases and J by 7 bases, with 20 bases of the junction left unmatched. CDR1 SGHAT and CDR2 FQNNGV come from the germline V gene. This CDR3 contains 18 residues.

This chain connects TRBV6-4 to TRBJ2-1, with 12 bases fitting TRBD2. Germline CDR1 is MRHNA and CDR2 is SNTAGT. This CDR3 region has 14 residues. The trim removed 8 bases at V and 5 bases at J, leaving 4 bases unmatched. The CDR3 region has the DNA TGTGCCAGCTCTAGCGGGAGGGATAACAATGAGCAGTTCTTC. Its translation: CASSSGRDNNEQFF.

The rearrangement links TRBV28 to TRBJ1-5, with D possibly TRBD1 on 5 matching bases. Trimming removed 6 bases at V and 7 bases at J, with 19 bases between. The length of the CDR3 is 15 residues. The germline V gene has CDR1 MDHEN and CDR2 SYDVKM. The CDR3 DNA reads TGTGCCAGCAGCATCCGGGACGGGAGAGTCCAGCCCCAGCATTTT. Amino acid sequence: CASSIRDGRVQPQHF.

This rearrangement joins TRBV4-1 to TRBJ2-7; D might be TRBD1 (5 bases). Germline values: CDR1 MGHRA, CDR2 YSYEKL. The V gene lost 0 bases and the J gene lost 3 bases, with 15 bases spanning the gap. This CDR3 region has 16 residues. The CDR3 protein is CASSQDIGAPYYEQYF. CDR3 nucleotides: TGCGCCAGCAGCCAAGATATAGGGGCCCCATACTACGAGCAGTACTTC.

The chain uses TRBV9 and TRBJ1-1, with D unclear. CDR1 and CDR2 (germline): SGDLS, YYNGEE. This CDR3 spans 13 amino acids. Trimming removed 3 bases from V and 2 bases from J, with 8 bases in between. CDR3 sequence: CASSAQFNTEAFF. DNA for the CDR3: TGTGCCAGCAGCGCACAATTTAACACTGAAGCTTTCTTT. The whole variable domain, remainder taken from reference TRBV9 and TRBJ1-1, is DSGVTQTPKHLITATGQRVTLRCSPRSGDLSVYWYQQSLDQGLQFLIQYYNGEERAKGNILERFSAQQFPDLHSELNLSSLELGDSALYFCASSAQFNTEAFFGQGTRLTVV.

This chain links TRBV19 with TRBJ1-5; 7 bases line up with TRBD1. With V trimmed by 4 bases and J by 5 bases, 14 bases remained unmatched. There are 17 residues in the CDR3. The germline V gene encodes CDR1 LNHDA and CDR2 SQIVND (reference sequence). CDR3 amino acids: CASSTPVYRDSDQPQHF. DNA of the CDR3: TGTGCCAGTAGTACCCCCGTCTACAGGGACAGTGATCAGCCCCAGCATTTT.

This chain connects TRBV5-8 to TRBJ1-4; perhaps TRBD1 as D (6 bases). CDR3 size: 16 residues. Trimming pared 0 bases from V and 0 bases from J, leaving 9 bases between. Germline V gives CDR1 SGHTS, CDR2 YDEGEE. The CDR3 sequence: CASSLGDKATNEKLFF. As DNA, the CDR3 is TGTGCCAGCAGCTTGGGGGACAAAGCAACTAATGAAAAACTGTTTTTT.

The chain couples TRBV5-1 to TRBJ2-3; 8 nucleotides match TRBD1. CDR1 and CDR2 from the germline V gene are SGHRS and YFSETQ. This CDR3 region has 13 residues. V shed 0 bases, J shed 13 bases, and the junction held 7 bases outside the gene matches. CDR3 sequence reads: CASSLVVQGDEYF. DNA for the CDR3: TGCGCCAGCAGCTTGGTAGTACAGGGGGATGAGTATTTT.

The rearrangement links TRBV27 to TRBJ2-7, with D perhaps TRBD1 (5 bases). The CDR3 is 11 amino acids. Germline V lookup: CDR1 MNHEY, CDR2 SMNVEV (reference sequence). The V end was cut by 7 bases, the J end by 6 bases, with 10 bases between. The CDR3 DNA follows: TGTGCCAGCAACCAGGGCGCCGAGCAGTACTTC. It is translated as CASNQGAEQYF.